These 12 T cell receptor beta chains share one sample of origin, sequenced in a study of spatial heterogeneity in lung cancer. TCRdb reprocessed the 5' RACE reads with MiXCR, giving one entry per CDR3 protein. The sample carries roughly 8,000 distinct CDR3 sequences, about 8.6% recorded once. Time point: sample taken at primary tumor resection. Whole RNA obtained from tumor, nontumor lung or frozen PBMC underwent sequencing without sorting. Sequencing used PBMCs, obtained at surgery. The source of these receptors is a male donor with early-stage non-small cell lung cancer.

Ten or more counts support this clonotype. This beta chain lies outside the target of a library built for alpha chains; its clone size means little. The CDR3 DNA reads as TGTGCCAGCAGTTACGGAAGATTCTCTGGGGCCAACGTCCTGACTTTC. Protein product: CASSYGRFSGANVLTF. The rearrangement joins TRBV6-5 to TRBJ2-6, with no clear D. The V gene's germline CDR1 is MNHEY and CDR2 SVGAGI. V lost 2 bases to trimming and J lost 0 bases, with 8 bases between them. The CDR3 covers 16 residues.

This clonotype was counted ten times or more. This beta chain appears as a stray read in a library generated for alpha chains; its size is not informative. The chain carries TRBV7-9 and TRBJ2-1, with 11 nucleotides matching TRBD2. This CDR3 is built from 14 residues. In germline, CDR1 is SEHNR, CDR2 FQNEAQ (reference sequence). V lost 6 bases, J lost 3 bases, and 1 base stayed unmatched. For the CDR3, the DNA is TGTGCCAGCAGGACTAGCGGGGTCTACAATGAGCAGTTCTTC. It specifies CASRTSGVYNEQFF.

This clonotype was detected ten times or more. This beta chain slipped into a library made for alpha chains as a stray read, so its size is not meaningful. The V call is TRBV5-1, the J call TRBJ1-4; 9 bases fit TRBD1. The CDR3 is 16 amino acids. The J segment lost 1 base and the V segment lost 4 bases, leaving 5 bases of the junction unmatched. Germline V CDR1 and CDR2: SGHRS, YFSETQ. The CDR3 protein is CASSPDRGKTNEKLFF. The CDR3 DNA is TGCGCCAGCAGCCCGGACAGGGGTAAAACTAATGAAAAACTGTTTTTT.

The table lists this clonotype with many counts. Since the library was made to target alpha chains, this beta chain is a stray read and its abundance is not meaningful. The genes are TRBV4-2 and TRBJ2-2; 12 nucleotides line up with TRBD2. CDR3 size: 17 residues. The V and J ends lost 0 bases and 2 bases, in that order; junction bases with no gene match: 1. Germline V gene lookup returns CDR1 LGHNA and CDR2 YNFKEQ. CDR3 bases: TGTGCCAGCAGCCAAGAAGGACTAGCGGGAAACACCGGGGAGCTGTTTTTT. It yields the protein CASSQEGLAGNTGELFF.

This clonotype was seen repeatedly, ten times or more. This beta chain is an unintended read in a library built for alpha chains; its size means little. This chain links TRBV6-5 with TRBJ1-2, with a weak D call TRBD1 (6 bases). The germline V gene encodes CDR1 MNHEY and CDR2 SVGAGI. The V end lost 6 bases, the J end lost 4 bases, and 15 bases lay between the germline ends. CDR3 length: 14 amino acids. This CDR3 is CASRLHRDTYGYTF. Written as DNA, the CDR3 is TGTGCCAGCAGACTACACCGGGACACCTATGGCTACACCTTC.

This clonotype was picked up many times. This beta chain is off target for a library built for alpha chains, so its abundance means little. The genes are TRBV25-1 and TRBJ2-4, with TRBD1 as a possible D gene (6 bases). V dropped 2 bases and J dropped 7 bases, with 18 bases sitting between them. The CDR3 has 16 amino acids. Germline V lookup: CDR1 MGHDK, CDR2 SYGVNS. CDR3 loop: CASSEGGEQGSNIQYF. The DNA for the CDR3 is TGTGCCAGCAGTGAAGGGGGAGAACAGGGTAGTAACATTCAGTACTTC.

Judged by abundance, this clonotype is medium-sized. For a library built for alpha chains, this beta chain is a stray read; little rests on its size. This chain uses TRBV29-1 with TRBJ2-3; D not resolved. Germline CDR1 reads SQVTM; CDR2 reads ANQGSEA. The V gene lost 6 bases and the J gene lost 6 bases, with 16 bases spanning the gap. There are 13 residues in the CDR3. The CDR3 reads CSVLKDGSDTQYF. The CDR3 DNA is TGCAGCGTGCTTAAGGATGGATCGGATACGCAGTATTTT.

This clonotype was observed at least ten times. This beta chain turned up in a library designed for alpha chains; as an off-target read, its abundance says little. The chain links TRBV7-9 to TRBJ2-7; TRBD2 aligns across 8 bases. CDR1 and CDR2 (germline): SEHNR, FQNEAQ (reference sequence). V was clipped by 5 bases and J by 10 bases; unmatched bases: 7. The CDR3 is 12 amino acids. In nucleotides, the CDR3 is TGTGCCAGCAGCGACCCGGGGGGGCTCCAGTACTTC. It yields the protein CASSDPGGLQYF.

This clonotype qualifies as hyperexpanded. This beta chain is a stray sequence in a library constructed for alpha chains; its clone size is not meaningful. The V call is TRBV18, the J call TRBJ2-7, with a weak D call TRBD1 (6 bases). The germline V and J ends were trimmed by 6 bases and 5 bases, with 20 bases remaining between them. This CDR3 contains 15 residues. The V gene's germline CDR1 is KGHSH and CDR2 LQKENI. As DNA, the CDR3 is TGTGCCAGCTCGGAAGATGGGGGCTACCAGGACGAGCAGTACTTC. This codes for CASSEDGGYQDEQYF. The full variable domain, completed using reference TRBV18 and TRBJ2-7, is NAGVMQNPRHLVRRRGQEARLRCSPMKGHSHVYWYRQLPEEGLKFMVYLQKENIIDESGMPKERFSAEFPKEGPSILRIQQVVRGDSAAYFCASSEDGGYQDEQYFGPGTRLTVT.

This clonotype was seen repeatedly, ten times or more. The library was designed around alpha chains, so this beta chain is a stray read whose abundance carries little weight. The chain employs TRBV7-9 and TRBJ1-1; D is undetermined. Germline loops: CDR1 SEHNR, CDR2 FQNEAQ (reference sequence). This CDR3 contains 15 residues. The germline V and J ends were trimmed by 1 base and 4 bases, with 13 bases remaining between them. The CDR3, as DNA: TGTGCCAGCAGCTTAGAACTTGGACGGGGCACTGAAGCTTTCTTT. Its translation is CASSLELGRGTEAFF.

This clonotype was counted a few times. This beta chain is an off-target read within a library intended for alpha chains, so its frequency means little. The chain couples TRBV29-1 to TRBJ2-2; TRBD2 agrees at 11 bases. CDR3 size: 15 residues. The V gene end was trimmed by 2 bases and the J gene end by 5 bases; junction bases not matched to a gene: 4. CDR1 and CDR2 (germline): SQVTM, ANQGSEA. DNA of the CDR3: TGCAGCGTTGAAAAACCTAGCGGGAGGACCGGGGAGCTGTTTTTT. Translated, it gives CSVEKPSGRTGELFF.

In this sample, this clonotype is medium-sized. In a library made to pick up alpha chains, this beta chain is a stray read with a size that means little. The chain joins TRBV20-1 to TRBJ2-2; 10 positions agree with TRBD2. This CDR3 contains 16 residues. Germline V gene sequence: CDR1 DFQATT, CDR2 SNEGSKA (reference sequence). With V trimmed by 1 base and J by 5 bases, 7 bases remained unmatched. The chain's CDR3 is CSARGRTSGITGELFF. DNA of the CDR3: TGCAGTGCTAGAGGCCGCACTAGCGGGATTACCGGGGAGCTGTTTTTT.